A single sample is the source of the 15 T cell receptor beta chains below, sequenced in a study of cytomegalovirus exposure and HLA in healthy donors. Measured with immunoSEQ multiplex PCR; TCRdb has only the in-frame clones, and not every one. This table has hundreds of thousands of clones, about 90% appearing once. Input material: PBMCs. Receptors originate from a man between 18 and 29 years old in good health and CMV-seropositive.

CDR3 sequence reads: CASSLGQGNYGYTF. For the CDR3, the DNA is TGTGCCAGCTCACTAGGACAGGGTAACTATGGCTACACCTTC. This chain joins TRBV18 and TRBJ1-2; 8 bases align to TRBD1. CDR1 is KGHSH, CDR2 LQKENI, per germline. This CDR3 is built from 14 residues. Unmatched junction bases numbered 2, after V lost 4 bases and J lost 1 base.

V and J are TRBV25-1 and TRBJ2-5, with 9 positions matching TRBD2. This CDR3 contains 15 residues. Germline CDR1 reads MGHDK; CDR2 reads SYGVNS. Trimming took 1 base from V and 5 from J; bases not matched to a gene: 5. The CDR3 reads CASSEFAGGPETQYF. As DNA, the CDR3 is TGTGCCAGCAGTGAATTCGCGGGAGGGCCGGAGACCCAGTACTTC.

This chain joins TRBV30 and TRBJ2-1; possibly TRBD1 or TRBD2 for D (5 bases each). The CDR3 covers 19 residues. With 1 base removed from V and 1 base from J, the gap between germline ends came to 23 bases. Germline loops: CDR1 GTSNPN, CDR2 SVGIG (reference sequence). The CDR3 sequence is CAWSALNIRDHFSYNEQFF. CDR3 nucleotides: TGTGCCTGGAGTGCACTAAATATCCGGGACCACTTTTCCTACAATGAGCAGTTCTTC.

This chain links TRBV4-1 with TRBJ2-5; D perhaps matches TRBD2 (5 bases). Looked up from germline, CDR1 is MGHRA and CDR2 is YSYEKL. This CDR3 is 16 amino acids long. The ends were cut back, 0 bases at V and 5 bases at J, with 16 bases in the middle. The CDR3 DNA reads TGCGCCAGCAGCCAAGAAGGCGTTGTCGCGGGTGAGACCCAGTACTTC. Protein: CASSQEGVVAGETQYF.

Details on this clone: Germline and junction disagree at one end, which may indicate a read error. The chain employs TRBV5-4 and TRBJ1-2, with TRBD1 matching 7 bases. This CDR3 has 13 residues. Germline values: CDR1 SGHNT, CDR2 YYREEE (reference sequence). The CDR3 nucleotides are TGTGCCAGCAGTGATGGGACAGCCTATAGCTACACCTTC. Protein product: CASSDGTAYSYTF. The variable domain in full, with the rest retrieved from reference TRBV5-4 and TRBJ1-2, is ETGVTQSPTHLIKTRGQQVTLRCSSQSGHNTVSWYQQALGQGPQFIFQYYREEENGRGNFPPRFSGLQFPNYSSELNVNALELDDSALYLCASSDGTAYSYTFGSGTRLTVV.

This clone appeared once. The rearrangement joins TRBV5-1 to TRBJ2-1; possibly TRBD1 for D (6 bases). V dropped 7 bases and J dropped 3 bases, with 14 bases sitting between them. The CDR3 extends over 14 amino acids. Per the germline V gene, CDR1 is SGHRS and CDR2 is YFSETQ. For the CDR3, the DNA is TGCGCCAGCTCCGGGCAGGGGCACTACAATGAGCAGTTCTTC. Amino acids: CASSGQGHYNEQFF. Full variable domain (rest looked up from reference TRBV5-1 and TRBJ2-1): KAGVTQTPRYLIKTRGQQVTLSCSPISGHRSVSWYQQTPGQGLQFLFEYFSETQRNKGNFPGRFSGRQFSNSRSEMNVSTLELGDSALYLCASSGQGHYNEQFFGPGTRLTVL.

This chain connects TRBV30 to TRBJ2-7, with TRBD2 matching 7 bases. The J segment lost 2 bases and the V segment lost 5 bases, leaving 12 bases of the junction unmatched. Germline CDR1 and CDR2: GTSNPN and SVGIG (reference sequence). This CDR3 region has 15 residues. The CDR3 spells CAWEGGDASAYEQYF. Written as DNA, the CDR3 is TGTGCCTGGGAGGGAGGGGACGCAAGCGCCTACGAGCAGTACTTC.

The chain combines TRBV5-1 with TRBJ2-7; possible D gene TRBD2, 5 bases. This CDR3 has 14 residues. Germline V CDR1 and CDR2: SGHRS, YFSETQ. The V end lost 2 bases, the J end lost 5 bases, and 14 bases lay between the germline ends. Here the CDR3 DNA reads TGCGCCAGCAGCTTTGGTGGCGGGCTTAACGAGCAGTACTTC. This gives the protein CASSFGGGLNEQYF.

This clone is a singleton in its sample. The chain joins TRBV7-2 to TRBJ2-7; perhaps TRBD1 as D (5 bases). CDR1 and CDR2 (germline): SGHTA, FQGNSA. V shed 3 bases and J shed 5 bases, with 17 bases lying between them. This CDR3 is built from 15 residues. The CDR3 region has the DNA TGTGCCAGCAGCTTGGGGCCCCCAGATTTCAACGAGCAGTACTTC. Translated: CASSLGPPDFNEQYF. The variable domain in full, completed from reference TRBV7-2 and TRBJ2-7, reads GAGVSQSPSNKVTEKGKDVELRCDPISGHTALYWYRQSLGQGLEFLIYFQGNSAPDKSGLPSDRFSAERTGGSVSTLTIQRTQQEDSAVYLCASSLGPPDFNEQYFGPGTRLTVT.

CDR3 sequence (DNA): TGTGCCAGCAGTCTACCAGTGACCAATCAGCCCCAGCATTTT. Its protein product is CASSLPVTNQPQHF. This sequence joins TRBV6-6 and TRBJ1-5; no clear D. This CDR3 comprises 14 residues. V shed 5 bases and J shed 3 bases, with 11 bases lying between them. Germline V lookup: CDR1 MNHNY, CDR2 SVGAGI (reference sequence).

The chain employs TRBV6-5 and TRBJ2-7; 9 bases align to TRBD2. The V gene end was trimmed by 1 base and the J gene end by 5 bases; junction bases not matched to a gene: 6. Germline V gene sequence: CDR1 MNHEY, CDR2 SVGAGI. The CDR3 runs 15 residues. CDR3 residues: CASSYLGLAFHEQYF. In DNA, the CDR3 is TGTGCCAGCAGTTACTTGGGACTAGCTTTCCACGAGCAGTACTTC.

V usage is TRBV9 and J usage is TRBJ2-3; unclear D gene. Germline V gene sequence: CDR1 SGDLS, CDR2 YYNGEE. The CDR3 runs 14 residues. Trimming shortened V by 0 bases and J by 2 bases, and 7 bases separated the two germline ends. The CDR3 loop reads CASSVGVSTDTQYF. The DNA for the CDR3 is TGTGCCAGCAGCGTAGGGGTTTCCACAGATACGCAGTATTTT.

The chain couples TRBV5-1 to TRBJ2-1, with D hard to call. Deletions cut 6 bases from V and 9 bases from J, with 13 bases between. The V gene's germline CDR1 is SGHRS and CDR2 YFSETQ. The CDR3 has 12 residues. The CDR3 bases are TGCGCCAGCACCCGCGACCTGGGTGAGCAGTTCTTC. This gives the protein CASTRDLGEQFF. The full variable domain, completed using reference TRBV5-1 and TRBJ2-1, is KAGVTQTPRYLIKTRGQQVTLSCSPISGHRSVSWYQQTPGQGLQFLFEYFSETQRNKGNFPGRFSGRQFSNSRSEMNVSTLELGDSALYLCASTRDLGEQFFGPGTRLTVL.

This clone appeared a single time. V gene TRBV28 combines with J gene TRBJ2-1, with D perhaps TRBD2 (6 bases). Trimming pared 6 bases from V and 6 bases from J, leaving 21 bases between. The V gene's germline CDR1 is MDHEN and CDR2 SYDVKM. This CDR3 is 16 amino acids long. The DNA of the CDR3 is TGTGCCAGCAGAGGGGAGAGACTTAGCGGTCTCAATGAGCAGTTCTTC. This encodes CASRGERLSGLNEQFF.

The chain couples TRBV7-2 to TRBJ1-4; TRBD1 might be the D (6 bases). The CDR3 spans 14 residues. The germline CDR1 and CDR2 sequences are SGHTA and FQGNSA. The V end lost 5 bases, the J end lost 8 bases, and 15 bases lay between the germline ends. CDR3 sequence reads: CASSKTGVSEKLFF. The CDR3 nucleotides are TGTGCCAGCAGCAAGACAGGAGTCAGCGAAAAACTGTTTTTT. Filled out from reference TRBV7-2 and TRBJ1-4, the complete variable domain reads GAGVSQSPSNKVTEKGKDVELRCDPISGHTALYWYRQSLGQGLEFLIYFQGNSAPDKSGLPSDRFSAERTGGSVSTLTIQRTQQEDSAVYLCASSKTGVSEKLFFGSGTQLSVL.